Below, 8 T cell receptor beta chains from the same sample are listed, as sequenced in a study of esophageal squamous cell carcinoma under preoperative chemotherapy. TCRdb re-called the PCR reads with MiXCR, one entry per CDR3 protein. The data contain about 6,600 distinct CDR3 sequences, around 33% of them singletons. As for time point: before preoperative PTX-NDP chemotherapy. The specimen was collected from a patient given preoperative chemotherapy. Source of these receptors: a human donor with esophageal squamous cell carcinoma. The donor label of this sample is uncertain.

This clonotype is medium-sized by share. The CDR3 is CASSSVQNTEAFF. CDR3 bases: TGTGCCAGCAGCTCAGTCCAGAACACTGAAGCTTTCTTT. The chain is built from TRBV6-5 and TRBJ1-1; no reliable D call. This CDR3 is 13 amino acids long. Looked up from germline, CDR1 is MNHEY and CDR2 is SVGAGI. Trimming pared 6 bases from V and 1 base from J, leaving 9 bases between.

Only a few counts were recorded for this clonotype. Given a much more abundant clone one base away, this may be a read error. The V gene is TRBV27, the J gene TRBJ2-3, with no clear D. The J call is doubtful: the DNA matches TRBJ2-7 better. The CDR3 is 13 amino acids. The germline V gene has CDR1 MNHEY and CDR2 SMNVEV (reference sequence). The CDR3 loop reads CASWASPYNEQYF. CDR3 nucleotides: TGTGCCAGCTGGGCTAGTCCCTACAATGAGCAGTACTTC.

A word on this clonotype: At one end, the junction sequence differs from germline, possibly due to a read error. V usage is TRBV7-9 and J usage is TRBJ1-6; the match to TRBD1 covers 8 bases. This CDR3 comprises 18 residues. The germline CDR1 and CDR2 sequences are SEHNR and FQNEAQ (reference sequence). The CDR3: CASSHWTGTSYMDAPLDF. The CDR3 region has the DNA TGTGCCAGCAGCCACTGGACAGGGACGTCTTATATGGATGCGCCCCTCGACTTT.

This clonotype was seen only once. The chain recombines TRBV5-1 with TRBJ2-2, with unresolved D. V was cut by 4 bases and J by 1 base, with 14 bases left in between. The CDR3 is 16 amino acids. Germline assignment: CDR1 SGHRS and CDR2 YFSETQ. The DNA of the CDR3 is TGCGCCAGCAGCCGAGACCCCCGCGGGAACACCGGGGAGCTGTTTTTT. The encoded protein is CASSRDPRGNTGELFF. Full variable domain (missing parts from reference TRBV5-1 and TRBJ2-2): KAGVTQTPRYLIKTRGQQVTLSCSPISGHRSVSWYQQTPGQGLQFLFEYFSETQRNKGNFPGRFSGRQFSNSRSEMNVSTLELGDSALYLCASSRDPRGNTGELFFGEGSRLTVL.

Many counts were recorded for this clonotype. V usage is TRBV10-1 and J usage is TRBJ2-1; D may match TRBD1 or TRBD2 (5 bases each). The V and J ends lost 0 bases and 7 bases respectively, with 13 bases between them. This CDR3 is 15 amino acids long. Germline assignment: CDR1 WNHNN and CDR2 SYGVQD (reference sequence). The DNA for the CDR3 is TGCGCCAGCAGTGAGTCGAGAGGGGAGATAAATGAGCAGTTCTTC. Its protein product is CASSESRGEINEQFF.

The V call is TRBV6-1, the J call TRBJ2-4, with D perhaps matching TRBD2 (6 bases). The CDR3 runs to 13 residues. Trimming cost V 5 bases and J 15 bases, with 20 bases left between them. The V gene's germline CDR1 is MNHNS and CDR2 SASEGT. CDR3 nucleotides: TGTGCCAGCAGTCCGGAGGGGTTTGGTGTTCGGTACTTC. Its translation is CASSPEGFGVRYF.

This clonotype was counted many times. A much larger clone differs by one base, so this may be a read error. The genes are TRBV6-1 and TRBJ2-1; D gene unclear. Trimming pared 0 bases from V and 10 bases from J, leaving 13 bases between. The CDR3 extends over 14 amino acids. The germline V gene encodes CDR1 MNHNS and CDR2 SASEGT. The CDR3 DNA sequence: TGTGCCAGCAGTGAAGCAAACGATCTCTACGAGCAGTTCTTC. Protein: CASSEANDLYEQFF.

Relative to its sample, this clonotype is medium-sized (0.01 to 0.1%). The chain employs TRBV6-5 and TRBJ2-5, with D possibly TRBD2 on 6 matching bases. The CDR3 consists of 11 residues. Trimming took off 2 bases at V and 11 bases at J, with 9 bases between the two ends. Germline CDR1 reads MNHEY; CDR2 reads SVGAGI. Written as DNA, the CDR3 is TGTGCCAGCAGTTACAATCGGGAGCAGTACTTC. Translated, it gives CASSYNREQYF.